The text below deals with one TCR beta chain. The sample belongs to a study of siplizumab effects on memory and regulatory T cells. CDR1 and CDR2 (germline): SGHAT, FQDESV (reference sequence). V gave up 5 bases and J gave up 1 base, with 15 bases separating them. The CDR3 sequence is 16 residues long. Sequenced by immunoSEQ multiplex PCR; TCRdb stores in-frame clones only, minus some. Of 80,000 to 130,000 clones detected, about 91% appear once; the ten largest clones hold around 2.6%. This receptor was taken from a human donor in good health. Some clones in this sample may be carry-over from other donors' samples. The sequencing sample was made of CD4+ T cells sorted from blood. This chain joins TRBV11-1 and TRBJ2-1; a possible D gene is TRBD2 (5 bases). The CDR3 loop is CASSLERALSYNEQFF. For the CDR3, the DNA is TGTGCCAGCAGCCTCGAGAGGGCCCTATCCTACAATGAGCAGTTCTTC.